A selection of T cell receptor beta chains follows, all from one sample in a study of blood T cell repertoires in COVID-19. The repertoire was sequenced with immunoSEQ multiplex PCR; TCRdb's copy has only in-frame clones and lacks some. In the table there are 200,000 to 250,000 clones, approximately 90% of which are singletons. Input material: peripheral blood. The receptors were sampled from a young man who had recovered from COVID-19. The CDR3 runs from the conserved cysteine through the conserved F or W. The D gene is left open where the match is weak.

D: NA; J: TRBJ1-6; V: TRBV2; CDR3: CASSGVRDNSPLHF; DNA: TGTGCCAGCAGTGGAGTGAGGGATAATTCACCCCTCCACTTT
D: NA; J: TRBJ2-1; V: TRBV5-4; CDR3: CASSLYSAEVNEQFF; DNA: TGTGCCAGCAGCTTGTATTCCGCAGAAGTCAATGAGCAGTTCTTC
D: NA; J: TRBJ1-5; V: TRBV6-5; CDR3: CASRRDRSNQPQHF; DNA: TGTGCCAGCAGGAGGGATCGAAGCAATCAGCCCCAGCATTTT
D: NA; J: TRBJ1-2; V: TRBV6-5; CDR3: CASRSSRDYGYTF; DNA: TGTGCCAGCAGGTCGTCGAGGGACTATGGCTACACCTTC
D: NA; J: TRBJ2-1; V: TRBV10-2; CDR3: CASSPSDEQFF; DNA: TGCGCCAGCAGTCCCAGTGATGAGCAGTTCTTC
D: NA; J: TRBJ1-2; V: TRBV2; CDR3: CASSEGLNYGYTF; DNA: TGTGCCAGCAGTGAAGGGCTTAACTATGGCTACACCTTC
D: NA; J: TRBJ2-1; V: TRBV9; CDR3: CASSPGPGAYNEQFF; DNA: TGTGCCAGCAGCCCAGGCCCCGGGGCCTACAATGAGCAGTTCTTC
D: TRBD1; J: TRBJ2-7; V: TRBV12-3/TRBV12-4; CDR3: CASSLVEYRGQYF; DNA: TGTGCCAGCAGTTTAGTGGAATACAGGGGGCAGTACTTC
D: TRBD1; J: TRBJ2-3; V: TRBV11-2; CDR3: CASSPQGANTDTQYF; DNA: TGTGCCAGCAGCCCTCAGGGGGCCAACACAGATACGCAGTATTTT
D: NA; J: TRBJ1-2; V: TRBV5-4; CDR3: CASSLLGAYGYTF; DNA: TGTGCCAGCAGCTTGTTGGGGGCCTATGGCTACACCTTC
D: TRBD1; J: TRBJ1-3; V: TRBV7-9; CDR3: CASSLGDRLFSGNTIYF; DNA: TGTGCCAGCAGCTTAGGGGACAGGTTGTTCTCTGGAAACACCATATATTTT
D: NA; J: TRBJ2-7; V: TRBV9; CDR3: CASSVEQPSSYEQYF; DNA: TGTGCCAGCAGCGTAGAACAGCCGAGCTCCTACGAGCAGTACTTC
D: NA; J: TRBJ2-3; V: TRBV29-1; CDR3: CSVESYGKDTQYF; DNA: TGCAGCGTTGAATCCTACGGGAAGGATACGCAGTATTTT
D: TRBD2; J: TRBJ2-1; V: TRBV6-2/TRBV6-3; CDR3: CASSYFRAGGPSYNEQFF; DNA: TGTGCCAGCAGTTACTTTCGAGCGGGGGGGCCGTCCTACAATGAGCAGTTCTTC
D: NA; J: TRBJ1-5; V: TRBV24-1; CDR3: CATSDLTGLQPQHF; DNA: TGTGCCACCAGTGATTTGACAGGGCTACAGCCCCAGCATTTT
D: TRBD1; J: TRBJ2-7; V: TRBV5-1; CDR3: CASGLRDRGASVGEQYF; DNA: TGCGCCAGCGGACTCCGGGACAGGGGTGCCTCAGTCGGCGAGCAGTACTTC
D: NA; J: TRBJ1-1; V: TRBV14; CDR3: CASSQDQPGWTHTEAFF; DNA: TGTGCCAGCAGCCAAGATCAGCCAGGTTGGACTCACACTGAAGCTTTCTTT
D: NA; J: TRBJ2-7; V: TRBV7-8; CDR3: CASSLVSYRAYEQYF; DNA: TGTGCCAGCAGCTTAGTTAGCTACAGGGCCTACGAGCAGTACTTC
D: NA; J: TRBJ2-3; V: TRBV18; CDR3: CASSPMGGVSTDTQYF; DNA: TGTGCCAGCTCACCAATGGGCGGGGTTAGCACAGATACGCAGTATTTT
D: TRBD1; J: TRBJ1-2; V: TRBV10-1; CDR3: CASGETGGDEGYTF; DNA: TGCGCCAGCGGAGAGACAGGGGGCGATGAGGGCTACACCTTC
D: NA; J: TRBJ2-5; V: TRBV19; CDR3: CASSRSETQYF; DNA: TGTGCCAGTAGTCGGTCGGAGACCCAGTACTTC
D: NA; J: TRBJ1-1; V: TRBV9; CDR3: CASSVERNTEAFF; DNA: TGTGCCAGCAGCGTCGAGAGGAACACTGAAGCTTTCTTT
D: NA; J: TRBJ1-5; V: TRBV21-1; CDR3: CASSAPGTGTPQHF; DNA: TGTGCCAGCAGCGCACCCGGGACAGGTACGCCCCAGCATTTT
D: NA; J: TRBJ1-1; V: TRBV7-9; CDR3: CASSYSTVYTEAFF; DNA: TGTGCCAGCAGCTACTCGACAGTCTACACTGAAGCTTTCTTT